The 9 T cell receptor beta chains in this list originate from one sample, sequenced in a study of shared clonotypes between healthy human individuals. TCRdb's copy holds only in-frame clones and misses some; the assay was immunoSEQ multiplex PCR. This sample has about 490,000 clones, with roughly four fifths found just once. The sample consisted of PBMCs. These receptors came from a woman aged 40-49 years in good health. Some clones in this sample may be carry-over from other donors' samples.

The rearrangement joins TRBV7-3 to TRBJ2-5, with TRBD2 matching over 8 bases. V trimming: 5 bases; J trimming: 5 bases; junction bases outside the gene matches: 10. Germline values: CDR1 SGHTA, CDR2 FQGTGA. The CDR3 sequence is 15 residues long. This CDR3 is CASSRTSGLKETQYF. CDR3 DNA sequence: TGTGCCAGCAGCCGTACTAGCGGTCTAAAGGAGACCCAGTACTTC.

This chain joins TRBV28 and TRBJ1-5; 7 bases fit TRBD1. This CDR3 spans 17 amino acids. V trimming: 6 bases; J trimming: 0 bases; junction bases outside the gene matches: 11. Germline-derived CDR1 and CDR2 are MDHEN and SYDVKM. The CDR3 here is CASSLQGRRRSNQPQHF. The CDR3 nucleotides are TGTGCCAGCAGCCTACAGGGGAGGAGGCGTAGCAATCAGCCCCAGCATTTT.

About this clone itself: This sequence is one base from a far larger clone and is likely a read error. This sample also contains other DNA sequences that code for the same CDR3. The chain combines TRBV5-6 with TRBJ1-1; TRBD1 matches at 9 bases. This CDR3 region has 15 residues. Germline values: CDR1 SGHDT, CDR2 YYEEEE. The CDR3 here is CASSLLQGAGTEAFF. CDR3 bases: TGTGCCAGCAGCTTATTACAGGGGGCTGGGACTGAAGCCTTCTTT.

This chain connects TRBV19 to TRBJ1-4; a weak D match, TRBD1 (5 bases). The CDR3 sequence is 13 residues long. The ends were cut back, 4 bases at V and 6 bases at J, with 9 bases in the middle. CDR1 LNHDA and CDR2 SQIVND come from the germline V gene (reference sequence). The CDR3, as DNA: TGTGCCAGTAGTAGCGGGACCCATGAAAAACTGTTTTTT. Its translation is CASSSGTHEKLFF.

Ten or more counts support this clone. The chain recombines TRBV10-1 with TRBJ2-7; TRBD1 might be the D (5 bases). V lost 1 base and J lost 0, with 13 bases in between. Germline values: CDR1 WNHNN, CDR2 SYGVQD (reference sequence). The CDR3 runs to 16 residues. CDR3 region: CASSEYPDTNSYEQYF. The CDR3 DNA reads as TGCGCCAGCAGTGAGTATCCGGACACGAACTCCTACGAGCAGTACTTC.

The rearrangement uses TRBV9 and TRBJ2-2, with a weak D call TRBD2 (5 bases). The germline V and J ends were trimmed by 3 bases and 5 bases, with 14 bases remaining between them. Germline loops: CDR1 SGDLS, CDR2 YYNGEE. This CDR3 contains 15 residues. CDR3 DNA sequence: TGTGCCAGCAGCGCCCGGGATGTAGGAACCGGGGAGCTGTTTTTT. Translated, it gives CASSARDVGTGELFF.

This sequence joins TRBV4-3 and TRBJ1-4; 7 nucleotides match TRBD1. CDR3 length: 15 amino acids. CDR1 is LGHNA, CDR2 YSLEER, per germline. J lost 13 bases, V lost 4 bases, and 15 bases had no gene match. CDR3 DNA sequence: TGCGCCAGCAGCCCAGGGGACAGTGGGTTGGGGGGACTGTTTTTT. Its translation is CASSPGDSGLGGLFF.

This clone was observed a single time. V is TRBV28 and J is TRBJ2-3, with 7 bases lining up with TRBD2. Trimming at V came to 3 bases and at J to 5 bases, leaving 11 bases not matched to a gene. Germline V CDR1 and CDR2: MDHEN, SYDVKM. The CDR3 covers 16 residues. This CDR3 reads CASSFGPSGLRDTQYF. In nucleotides, the CDR3 is TGTGCCAGCAGTTTTGGTCCTAGCGGCCTTCGAGATACGCAGTATTTT.

The chain has TRBV11-2 and TRBJ2-7; D tentatively reads TRBD1 or TRBD2 (6 bases each). V dropped 1 base and J dropped 0 bases, with 10 bases sitting between them. The CDR3 length is 15 residues. The germline gives CDR1 SGHAT, CDR2 FQNNGV. CDR3 DNA sequence: TGTGCCAGCAGCTTAGGGGGGGCCCGCTCCTACGAGCAGTACTTC. Encoded protein: CASSLGGARSYEQYF.